Listed here is a single T cell receptor beta chain. While infection was still active, Seattle patients were enrolled and then followed longitudinally. The germline V and J ends were trimmed by 4 bases and 2 bases, with 9 bases remaining between them. The CDR3 contains 15 residues. The germline CDR1 and CDR2 sequences are LNHDA and SQIVND (reference sequence). The data were taken from a study of blood T cell repertoires in COVID-19. Study as a whole: The analysed material was cDNA or gDNA that came from T cells, B-cell-depleted T cells, or PBMCs.

As originally analysed: Researchers report that nucleated cell counts were estimated from reference gene primer amplification. Some clones are missing from TCRdb's copy, which holds only in-frame ones; the method was immunoSEQ multiplex PCR. V and J calls plus clone size are reproduced from that table; the DNA served to infer D and trimming. The sample shows about 260,000 clones, approximately 89% of them seen only once. This TCR came from a woman aged 70-85 years with COVID-19, enrolled during active disease. The chain recombines TRBV19 with TRBJ2-6; D may be TRBD2 (5 bases). The sample consisted of peripheral blood. In DNA, the CDR3 is TGTGCCAGTAGTAGAGGGAGTACTGGGGCCAACGTCCTGACTTTC. This sequence encodes CASSRGSTGANVLTF. The variable domain in full, with the rest retrieved from reference TRBV19 and TRBJ2-6, is DGGITQSPKYLFRKEGQNVTLSCEQNLNHDAMYWYRQDPGQGLRLIYYSQIVNDFQKGDIAEGYSVSREKKESFPLTVTSAQKNPTAFYLCASSRGSTGANVLTFGAGSRLTVL.